This T cell receptor (beta chain) was documented in a study of T cells after yellow fever vaccination. This clonotype came up a few times. Its antigen is not known. Study-level points and caveats: Weaker, the secondary response had a peak occurring faster, on day 5 versus 15. The bulk population could contribute abundant contaminating clonotypes to FACS-sorted repertoires.

The V gene lost 4 bases and the J gene lost 2 bases, with 18 bases spanning the gap. The CDR3 runs 16 residues. Germline assignment: CDR1 SGHAT and CDR2 FQNNGV. Production of TCR cDNA was by 5'RACE template switching, which also added a universal primer site and UMIs. One entry per CDR3 protein, called by TCRdb with MiXCR from the 5' RACE reads. The sample carries approximately 300,000 distinct CDR3 sequences, around 6.8% recorded once. This sample comprised PBMCs, obtained 45 days after the first yellow fever vaccination. The TCR sequence derives from a man aged 18 to 29 who received the YFV17D yellow fever vaccine. The chain has TRBV11-2 and TRBJ2-7, with D tentatively TRBD2 (6 bases). CDR3 sequence: CASSSSFAGSPYEQYF. Here the CDR3 DNA reads TGTGCCAGCAGCTCCTCTTTTGCGGGGTCCCCCTACGAGCAGTACTTC.